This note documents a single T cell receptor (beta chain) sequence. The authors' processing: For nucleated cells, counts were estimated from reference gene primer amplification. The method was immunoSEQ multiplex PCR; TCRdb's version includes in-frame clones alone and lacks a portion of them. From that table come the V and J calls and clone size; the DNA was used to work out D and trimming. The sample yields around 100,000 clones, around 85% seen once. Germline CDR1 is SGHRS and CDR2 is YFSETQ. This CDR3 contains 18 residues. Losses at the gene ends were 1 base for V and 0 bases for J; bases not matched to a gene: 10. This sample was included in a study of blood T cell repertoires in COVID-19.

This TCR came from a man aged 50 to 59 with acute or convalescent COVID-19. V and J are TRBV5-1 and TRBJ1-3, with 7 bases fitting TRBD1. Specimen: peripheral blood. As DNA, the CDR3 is TGCGCCAGCAGCTTGAGGAGTACAGGGGCTTTCTCTGGAAACACCATATATTTT. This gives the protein CASSLRSTGAFSGNTIYF. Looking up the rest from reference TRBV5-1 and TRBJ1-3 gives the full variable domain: KAGVTQTPRYLIKTRGQQVTLSCSPISGHRSVSWYQQTPGQGLQFLFEYFSETQRNKGNFPGRFSGRQFSNSRSEMNVSTLELGDSALYLCASSLRSTGAFSGNTIYFGEGSWLTVV.